The clone carrying this T cell receptor beta chain has a count of ten or more. These data originate in a study of blood T cell repertoires in COVID-19. Turning to the study itself: There were acute and convalescent COVID-19 samples, and they came from the United States, Italy and Spain.

Trimming removed 6 bases from V and 7 bases from J; junction bases left unmatched: 10. The germline gives CDR1 MGHDK, CDR2 SYGVNS. The CDR3 contains 16 residues. Profiling relied on immunoSEQ multiplex PCR, and the TCRdb table lists in-frame clones only, not all of them. The sample consists of some 300,000 clones, approximately 90% of them appearing once. Sample: peripheral blood. The chain is built from TRBV25-1 and TRBJ2-2, with 11 bases aligning to TRBD1. The sequence derives from a woman aged 45-59 years with COVID-19, enrolled during active disease. The CDR3 here is CASRSGQGASGGELFF. The CDR3 DNA sequence: TGTGCCAGCAGGAGCGGACAGGGGGCGTCCGGCGGGGAGCTGTTTTTT.